This T cell receptor beta chain was obtained from a study of shared clonotypes between healthy human individuals. CD4+ cells underwent separation, giving CD45RA+ naive and CD45RA-negative memory subsets. Germline V gene lookup returns CDR1 MGHRA and CDR2 YSYEKL. The CDR3 is 15 residues long. V lost 5 bases, J lost 3 bases, and 7 bases stayed unmatched. Sorted-subset replicate PCR reactions were performed with approximately 0.2 ug DNA, corresponding to roughly 30,000 T cell genomes. Generated by immunoSEQ multiplex PCR, the TCRdb table keeps only in-frame clones and is missing some. This table has hundreds of thousands of clones, approximately 79% appearing once. Only one count was recorded for this clone. The antigen is not known. Study results and limitations: Estimated richness values were generally larger in naive subsets than in memory subsets.

The specimen sequenced was memory CD4+ T cells sorted from blood. Subset: CD45RA-negative fraction. This TCR was sampled from a woman in her twenties or thirties in good health. This chain joins TRBV4-1 and TRBJ2-7, with 10 bases fitting TRBD2. CDR3 coding DNA: TGCGCCAGCAGCGCTCAGCGGGAGGGGGTCTACGAGCAGTACTTC. It translates to CASSAQREGVYEQYF.